This entry lists 2 T cell receptor beta chains sequenced from one sample in a study of tissue T cells after allogeneic stem cell transplantation. Profiled with immunoSEQ multiplex PCR; TCRdb holds only in-frame clones, not every one. Altogether around 4,400 clones are present, roughly 42% being singletons, with the ten largest covering about a sixth. Regarding time point: mouse harvest day 14 after allogeneic transplant. Mouse grafts combined 10^7 T-cell-depleted bone marrow cells with 10^6 splenic CD5+ T cells. The sample comprised gut tissue. The origin of the receptors is a female BALB/c mouse given C57BL/6 T cells with graft-versus-host disease after an allogeneic hematopoietic cell transplant.

Note on this clone: Gene names are the mouse ones. The read terminates 1 residue before the CDR3 end, so the remaining end is supplied by the germline J gene. This chain connects TRBV12-1 to TRBJ2-5; 14 bases are a match to TRBD2. Germline CDR1 SGHSN, CDR2 HYEKVE. V gave up 3 bases and J gave up 6 bases; unmatched junction bases: 4. The CDR3 totals 15 residues. Partial CDR3 DNA: TGTGCCAGCTCTTTCGGGACTGGGGGGGCGGACACCCAGTAC. Protein product: CASSFGTGGADTQY. The whole CDR3 is CASSFGTGGADTQYF.

Comment on this clone: Each gene name is a mouse one. The read ends 1 residue early relative to the CDR3; the germline J gene fills the gap. The chain recombines TRBV13-1 with TRBJ2-1; 9 bases agree with TRBD1. The CDR3 loop spans 15 amino acids. Germline-derived CDR1 and CDR2 are NSHNY and SYGAGN. Trimming at V came to 6 bases and at J to 0 bases, leaving 4 bases not matched to a gene. The CDR3 DNA, read in part, is TGTGCCAGCACTCCGGGACAGGGTAACTATGCTGAGCAGTTC. Protein sequence: CASTPGQGNYAEQF. The whole CDR3 protein is CASTPGQGNYAEQFF.